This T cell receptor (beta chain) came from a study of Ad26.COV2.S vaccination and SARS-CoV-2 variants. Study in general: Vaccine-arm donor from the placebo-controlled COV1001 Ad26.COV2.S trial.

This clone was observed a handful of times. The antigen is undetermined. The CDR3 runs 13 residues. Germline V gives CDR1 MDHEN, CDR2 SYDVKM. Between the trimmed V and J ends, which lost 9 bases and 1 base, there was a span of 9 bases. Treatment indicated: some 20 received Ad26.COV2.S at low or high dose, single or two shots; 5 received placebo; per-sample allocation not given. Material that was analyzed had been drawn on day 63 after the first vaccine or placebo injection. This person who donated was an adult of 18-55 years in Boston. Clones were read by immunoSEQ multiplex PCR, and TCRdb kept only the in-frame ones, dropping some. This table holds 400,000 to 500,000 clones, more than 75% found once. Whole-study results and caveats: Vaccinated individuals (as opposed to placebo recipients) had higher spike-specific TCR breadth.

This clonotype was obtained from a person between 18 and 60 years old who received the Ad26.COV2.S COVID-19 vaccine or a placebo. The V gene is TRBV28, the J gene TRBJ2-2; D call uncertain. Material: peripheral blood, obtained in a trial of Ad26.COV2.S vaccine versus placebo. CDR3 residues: CARRDKNTGELFF. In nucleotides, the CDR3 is TGTGCCAGAAGGGATAAGAACACCGGGGAGCTGTTTTTT. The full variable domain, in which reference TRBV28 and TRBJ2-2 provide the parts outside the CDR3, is DVKVTQSSRYLVKRTGEKVFLECVQDMDHENMFWYRQDPGLGLRLIYFSYDVKMKEKGDIPEGYSVSREKKERFSLILESASTNQTSMYLCARRDKNTGELFFGEGSRLTVL.